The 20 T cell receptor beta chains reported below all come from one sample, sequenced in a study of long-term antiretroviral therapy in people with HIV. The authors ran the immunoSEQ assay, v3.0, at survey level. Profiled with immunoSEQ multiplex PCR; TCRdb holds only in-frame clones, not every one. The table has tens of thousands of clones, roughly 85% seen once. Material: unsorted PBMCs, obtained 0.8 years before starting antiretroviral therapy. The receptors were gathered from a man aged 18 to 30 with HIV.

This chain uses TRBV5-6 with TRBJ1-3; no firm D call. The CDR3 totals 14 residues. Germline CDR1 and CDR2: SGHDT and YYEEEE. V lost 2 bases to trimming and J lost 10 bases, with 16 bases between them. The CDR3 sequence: CASSFSRRARTIYF. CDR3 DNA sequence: TGTGCCAGCAGCTTTAGTCGCCGGGCTAGGACCATATATTTT. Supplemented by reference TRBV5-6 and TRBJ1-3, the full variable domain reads DAGVTQSPTHLIKTRGQQVTLRCSPKSGHDTVSWYQQALGQGPQFIFQYYEEEERQRGNFPDRFSGHQFPNYSSELNVNALLLGDSALYLCASSFSRRARTIYFGEGSWLTVV.

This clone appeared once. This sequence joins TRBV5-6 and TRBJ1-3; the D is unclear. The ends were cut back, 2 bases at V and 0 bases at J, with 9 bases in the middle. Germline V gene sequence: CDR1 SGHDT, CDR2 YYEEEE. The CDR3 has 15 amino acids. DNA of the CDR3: TGTGCCAGCAGCTTTACGGGTAACTCTGGAAACACCATATATTTT. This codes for CASSFTGNSGNTIYF.

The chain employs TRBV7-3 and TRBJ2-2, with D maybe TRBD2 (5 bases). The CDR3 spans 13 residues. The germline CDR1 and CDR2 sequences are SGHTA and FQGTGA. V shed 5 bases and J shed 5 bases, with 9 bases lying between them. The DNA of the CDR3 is TGTGCCAGCAGCAGGCTAGCTACCGGGGAGCTGTTTTTT. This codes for CASSRLATGELFF.

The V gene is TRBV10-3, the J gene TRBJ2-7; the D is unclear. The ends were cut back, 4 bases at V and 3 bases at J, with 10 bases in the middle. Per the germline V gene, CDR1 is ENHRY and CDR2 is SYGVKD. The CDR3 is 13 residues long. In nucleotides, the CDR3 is TGTGCCATCAGTGCGGGCACCCTCTACGAGCAGTACTTC. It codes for CAISAGTLYEQYF.

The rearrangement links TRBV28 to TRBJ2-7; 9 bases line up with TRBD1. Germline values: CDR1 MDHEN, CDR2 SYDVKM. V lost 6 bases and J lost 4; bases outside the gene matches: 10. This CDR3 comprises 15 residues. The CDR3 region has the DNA TGTGCCAGCAGCGGAGTTCCGGGACAGGGATACGAGCAGTACTTC. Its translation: CASSGVPGQGYEQYF.

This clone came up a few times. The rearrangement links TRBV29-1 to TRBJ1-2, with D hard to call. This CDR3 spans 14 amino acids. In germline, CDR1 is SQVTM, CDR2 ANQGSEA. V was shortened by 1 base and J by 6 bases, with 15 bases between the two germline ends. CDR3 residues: CSVEGGSWTNGYTF. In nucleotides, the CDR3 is TGCAGCGTTGAAGGCGGCAGTTGGACTAATGGCTACACCTTC.

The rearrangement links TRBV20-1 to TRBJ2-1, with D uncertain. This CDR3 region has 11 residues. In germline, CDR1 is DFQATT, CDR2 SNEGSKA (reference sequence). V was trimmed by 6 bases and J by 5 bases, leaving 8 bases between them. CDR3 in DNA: TGCAGTGCGAGACCGGACAATGAGCAGTTCTTC. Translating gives CSARPDNEQFF.

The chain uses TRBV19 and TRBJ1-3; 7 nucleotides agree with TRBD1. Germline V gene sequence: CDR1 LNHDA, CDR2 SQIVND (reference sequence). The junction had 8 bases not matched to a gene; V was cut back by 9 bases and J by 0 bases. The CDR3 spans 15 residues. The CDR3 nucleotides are TGTGCCAGCCGGGACAGCAAAACCTCTGGAAACACCATATATTTT. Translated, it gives CASRDSKTSGNTIYF.

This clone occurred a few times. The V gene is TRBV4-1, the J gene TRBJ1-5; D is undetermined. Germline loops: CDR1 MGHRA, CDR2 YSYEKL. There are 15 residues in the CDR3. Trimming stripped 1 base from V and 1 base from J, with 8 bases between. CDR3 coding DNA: TGCGCCAGCAGCCAAGCCTCCGCGAGCAATCAGCCCCAGCATTTT. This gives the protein CASSQASASNQPQHF.

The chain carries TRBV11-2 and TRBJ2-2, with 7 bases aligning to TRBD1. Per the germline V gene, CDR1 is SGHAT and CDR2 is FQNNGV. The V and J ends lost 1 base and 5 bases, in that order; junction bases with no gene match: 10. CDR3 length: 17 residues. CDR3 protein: CASSLATNRGDTGELFF. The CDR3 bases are TGTGCCAGCAGCTTAGCTACGAACAGGGGAGATACCGGGGAGCTGTTTTTT.

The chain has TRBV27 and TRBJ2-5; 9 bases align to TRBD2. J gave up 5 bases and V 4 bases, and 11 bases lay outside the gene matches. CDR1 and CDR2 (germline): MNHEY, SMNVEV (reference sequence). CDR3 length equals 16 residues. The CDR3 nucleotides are TGTGCCAGCAGTTCCCCCCGGAGCGGGGGGAGGGAGACCCAGTACTTC. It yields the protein CASSSPRSGGRETQYF.

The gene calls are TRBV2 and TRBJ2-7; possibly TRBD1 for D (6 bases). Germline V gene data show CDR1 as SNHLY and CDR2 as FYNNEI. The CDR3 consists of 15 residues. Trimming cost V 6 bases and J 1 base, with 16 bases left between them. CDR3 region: CASRKRQEASYEQYF. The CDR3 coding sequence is TGTGCCAGCAGAAAACGACAGGAGGCGTCCTACGAGCAGTACTTC.

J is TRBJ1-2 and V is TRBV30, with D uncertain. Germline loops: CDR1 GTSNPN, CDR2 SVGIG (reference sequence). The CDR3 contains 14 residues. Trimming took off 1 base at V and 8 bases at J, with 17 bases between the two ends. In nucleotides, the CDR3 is TGTGCCTGGAGTGAGGGCAGGTTTCTTGGGGGCTACACCTTC. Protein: CAWSEGRFLGGYTF.

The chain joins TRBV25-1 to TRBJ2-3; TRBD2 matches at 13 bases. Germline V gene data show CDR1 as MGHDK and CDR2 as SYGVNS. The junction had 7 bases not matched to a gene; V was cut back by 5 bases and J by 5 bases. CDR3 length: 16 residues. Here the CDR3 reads CASSRTSGSGGDTQYF. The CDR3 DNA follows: TGTGCCAGCAGTCGGACTAGCGGGAGCGGTGGAGATACGCAGTATTTT.

The CDR3 sequence is CSVLTSTYEQYF. The CDR3 DNA reads as TGCAGCGTTCTGACTAGCACCTACGAGCAGTACTTC. The chain uses TRBV29-1 and TRBJ2-7; the match to TRBD2 covers 7 bases. Germline CDR1 and CDR2: SQVTM and ANQGSEA. J lost 2 bases, V lost 5 bases, and 3 bases had no gene match. The CDR3 contains 12 residues.

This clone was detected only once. The CDR3 spells CASSSNRALAGSPLHF. CDR3 nucleotide sequence: TGTGCCAGCAGCTCGAACAGGGCCCTGGCGGGTTCACCCCTCCACTTT. V usage is TRBV7-2 and J usage is TRBJ1-6; a weak D match, TRBD1 (6 bases). V lost 4 bases to trimming and J lost 9 bases, with 19 bases between them. The CDR3 runs to 16 residues. Germline V gene sequence: CDR1 SGHTA, CDR2 FQGNSA.

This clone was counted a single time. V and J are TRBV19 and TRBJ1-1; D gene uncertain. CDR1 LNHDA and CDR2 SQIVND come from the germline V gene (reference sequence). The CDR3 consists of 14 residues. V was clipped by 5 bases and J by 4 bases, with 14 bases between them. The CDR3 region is CASSPQSHSTEAFF. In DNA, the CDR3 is TGTGCCAGTAGTCCGCAGTCCCACTCCACTGAAGCTTTCTTT.

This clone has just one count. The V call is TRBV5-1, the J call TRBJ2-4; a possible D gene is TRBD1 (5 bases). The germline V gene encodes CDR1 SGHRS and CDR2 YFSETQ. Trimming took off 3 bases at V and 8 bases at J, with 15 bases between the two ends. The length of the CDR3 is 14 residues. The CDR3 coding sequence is TGCGCCAGCAGCTCCGGACACGCCGAGGACATTCAGTACTTC. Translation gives CASSSGHAEDIQYF.

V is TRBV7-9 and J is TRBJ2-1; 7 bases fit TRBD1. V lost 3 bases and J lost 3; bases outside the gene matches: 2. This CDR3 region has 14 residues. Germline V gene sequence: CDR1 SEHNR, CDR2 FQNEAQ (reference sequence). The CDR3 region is CASSLTGNYNEQFF. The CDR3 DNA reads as TGTGCCAGCAGCTTGACAGGGAACTACAATGAGCAGTTCTTC.

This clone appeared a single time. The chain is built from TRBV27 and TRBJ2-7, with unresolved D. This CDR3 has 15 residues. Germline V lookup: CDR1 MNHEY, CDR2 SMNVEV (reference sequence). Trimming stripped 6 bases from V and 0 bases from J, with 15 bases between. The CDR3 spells CASSPRWPNSYEQYF. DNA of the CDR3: TGTGCCAGCAGCCCCCGCTGGCCCAACTCCTACGAGCAGTACTTC.